Each of the 27 T cell receptor beta chains below was sequenced from the same sample in a study of T cell repertoires in cytomegalovirus infection. TCRdb redid the calling of the reads with MiXCR, one entry per CDR3 protein. Among about a million distinct CDR3 sequences listed, roughly 31% were seen once. These receptors' targets are unknown. The sequencing here drew on cultured CD8+ T cells from PBMCs, taken from culture after CMV antigen stimulation. All receptors derive from a human donor in good health (CMV status not recorded). Some clones in this sample may be carry-over from other donors' samples.

The chain employs TRBV12-3 or TRBV12-4 and TRBJ2-2; maybe TRBD1 (6 bases). The CDR3 length is 15 residues. Deletions cut 5 bases from V and 0 bases from J, with 10 bases between. The CDR3 nucleotides are TGTGCCAGCAGTGGGGACAATGCGAACACCGGGGAGCTGTTTTTT. It codes for CASSGDNANTGELFF.

The chain is built from TRBV24-1 and TRBJ2-1, with D possibly TRBD1 on 5 matching bases. Germline assignment: CDR1 KGHDR and CDR2 SFDVKD. Deletions cut 10 bases from V and 5 bases from J, with 20 bases between. This CDR3 region has 15 residues. CDR3 bases: TGTGCCACGTCCCTCGGGCAGGGTATCCACAATGAGCAGTTCTTC. Protein sequence: CATSLGQGIHNEQFF.

The chain joins TRBV7-8 to TRBJ2-2; 7 nucleotides agree with TRBD1. Trimming took 8 bases from V and 5 from J; bases not matched to a gene: 5. In germline, CDR1 is SGHVS, CDR2 FQNEAQ. The CDR3 length is 13 residues. As DNA, the CDR3 is TGTGCCAGCGGATTACAGGGGACCGGGGAGCTGTTTTTT. This translates into CASGLQGTGELFF. The full variable domain, in which reference TRBV7-8 and TRBJ2-2 provide the parts outside the CDR3, is GAGVSQSPRYKVAKRGQDVALRCDPISGHVSLFWYQQALGQGPEFLTYFQNEAQLDKSGLPSDRFFAERPEGSVSTLKIQRTQQEDSAVYLCASGLQGTGELFFGEGSRLTVL.

The V and J genes are TRBV12-5 and TRBJ2-3, with 8 bases fitting TRBD2. The CDR3 runs 15 residues. Germline CDR1 and CDR2: LGHNT and FRNRAP. V was pared by 5 bases and J by 6 bases, with 10 bases of the junction left unmatched. CDR3 region: CASGLSRGAADTQYF. CDR3 nucleotide sequence: TGTGCTAGTGGTCTGTCGCGGGGGGCAGCGGATACGCAGTATTTT. The variable domain in full, completed from reference TRBV12-5 and TRBJ2-3, reads DARVTQTPRHKVTEMGQEVTMRCQPILGHNTVFWYRQTMMQGLELLAYFRNRAPLDDSGMPKDRFSAEMPDATLATLKIQPSEPRDSAVYFCASGLSRGAADTQYFGPGTRLTVL.

This clonotype was detected many times. The rearrangement uses TRBV7-9 and TRBJ1-4; the match to TRBD1 covers 11 bases. The CDR3 contains 17 residues. With 5 bases clipped from V and 3 bases from J, the junction kept 8 bases outside the gene matches. Germline values: CDR1 SEHNR, CDR2 FQNEAQ (reference sequence). Here the CDR3 DNA reads TGTGCCAGCAGCACAACGGACAGGGGGCGGTCTAATGAAAAACTGTTTTTT. Translated: CASSTTDRGRSNEKLFF.

This clonotype was counted many times. The chain is built from TRBV7-8 and TRBJ2-1; 11 bases align to TRBD2. Germline V gives CDR1 SGHVS, CDR2 FQNEAQ. J gave up 0 bases and V 1 base, and 2 bases lay outside the gene matches. This CDR3 has 17 residues. CDR3 DNA sequence: TGTGCCAGCAGCTTAGTAGCGGGGGGGCACTCCTACAATGAGCAGTTCTTC. It is translated as CASSLVAGGHSYNEQFF.

This clonotype was seen only a few times. The chain links TRBV6-5 to TRBJ2-2; the match to TRBD2 covers 9 bases. V trimming: 6 bases; J trimming: 3 bases; junction bases outside the gene matches: 8. The length of the CDR3 is 16 residues. Germline-derived CDR1 and CDR2 are MNHEY and SVGAGI. The CDR3 region is CASRLSGGLYTGELFF. In nucleotides, the CDR3 is TGTGCCAGCAGACTTAGCGGGGGCCTCTACACCGGGGAGCTGTTTTTT.

V and J are TRBV6-2 or TRBV6-3 and TRBJ2-1, with 8 bases aligning to TRBD1. Germline assignment: CDR1 MNHEY and CDR2 SVGEGT. There are 13 residues in the CDR3. The V gene end was trimmed by 5 bases and the J gene end by 6 bases; junction bases not matched to a gene: 3. The CDR3 protein is CASSQGARNEQFF. In DNA form, the CDR3 reads TGTGCCAGCAGTCAGGGGGCCCGCAATGAGCAGTTCTTC.

The chain recombines TRBV7-9 with TRBJ2-7, with D hard to call. The CDR3 runs to 13 residues. The V end was cut by 1 base, the J end by 3 bases, with 7 bases between. The germline V gene has CDR1 SEHNR and CDR2 FQNEAQ (reference sequence). CDR3: CASSLGQNYEQYV. The CDR3 DNA reads TGTGCCAGCAGCTTAGGTCAAAACTACGAGCAGTACGTC.

The rearrangement uses TRBV3-1 and TRBJ2-5, with a tentative D call TRBD2 (7 bases). Germline V CDR1 and CDR2: LGHDT, YNNKEL (reference sequence). The CDR3 is 12 residues long. V was clipped by 7 bases and J by 7 bases, with 13 bases between them. The CDR3 loop reads CASTPGGRTQYF. For the CDR3, the DNA is TGTGCCAGCACCCCGGGGGGCAGGACCCAGTACTTC.

The sample holds a few counts of this clonotype. The chain combines TRBV6-1 with TRBJ2-5; D may correspond to TRBD1 or TRBD2 (5 bases each). CDR3 size: 17 residues. V was shortened by 10 bases and J by 0 bases, with 24 bases between the two germline ends. Per the germline V gene, CDR1 is MNHNS and CDR2 is SASEGT. This CDR3 is CATEGSDDSQYQETQYF. In DNA, the CDR3 is TGTGCCACCGAGGGGTCGGACGACAGCCAGTACCAAGAGACCCAGTACTTC.

The rearrangement uses TRBV4-2 and TRBJ2-5, with 10 bases identical to TRBD2. The CDR3 is 15 amino acids. Germline-derived CDR1 and CDR2 are LGHNA and YNFKEQ. V shed 3 bases and J 5 bases; nucleotides not matched to a gene: 6. As DNA, the CDR3 is TGTGCCAGCAGCCATTCTTTGGGACTAGCGGAGACCCAGTACTTC. Translation: CASSHSLGLAETQYF.

The chain links TRBV14 to TRBJ2-3, with TRBD1 identical over 8 bases. Germline-derived CDR1 and CDR2 are SGHDN and FVKESK. V lost 4 bases to trimming and J lost 4 bases; unmatched junction nucleotides: 7. The CDR3 is 15 residues long. The DNA for the CDR3 is TGTGCCAGCAGCCCCTCAGGGGGCTATGCAGATACGCAGTATTTT. This translates into CASSPSGGYADTQYF.

J is TRBJ1-1 and V is TRBV7-9, with D possibly being TRBD1 (6 bases). In germline, CDR1 is SEHNR, CDR2 FQNEAQ (reference sequence). The CDR3 length is 14 residues. Trimming took off 6 bases at V and 4 bases at J, with 15 bases between the two ends. CDR3 loop: CASRPKGGSTEAFF. CDR3 nucleotides: TGTGCCAGCAGACCGAAAGGGGGAAGCACTGAAGCTTTCTTT.

This clonotype has more than one count but fewer than ten. The V gene is TRBV4-1, the J gene TRBJ1-3; 8 positions agree with TRBD1. This CDR3 has 17 amino acids. Germline V gene lookup returns CDR1 MGHRA and CDR2 YSYEKL. V lost 4 bases to trimming and J lost 0 bases; unmatched junction nucleotides: 8. CDR3 residues: CASSLDRVLGSGNTIYF. The CDR3 region has the DNA TGCGCCAGCAGCCTGGACAGGGTGTTAGGCTCTGGAAACACCATATATTTT.

The chain recombines TRBV11-3 with TRBJ1-2, with TRBD1 matching over 7 bases. The CDR3 contains 12 residues. Germline CDR1 and CDR2: SGHNT and YENEEA. The V gene end was trimmed by 2 bases and the J gene end by 8 bases; junction bases not matched to a gene: 2. CDR3 coding DNA: TGTGCCAGCAGCTTAAGGGGGCAGGGCTACACCTTC. This encodes CASSLRGQGYTF.

In this sample, this clonotype turned up a few times. The chain carries TRBV6-6 and TRBJ2-7, with D unclear. Per germline, CDR1 MNHNY and CDR2 SVGAGI (reference sequence). V lost 0 bases and J lost 0, with 12 bases in between. The CDR3 is 16 residues long. In DNA, the CDR3 is TGTGCCAGCAGTTACTCCGTTGGTGCAGCCTCCTACGAGCAGTACGTC. It codes for CASSYSVGAASYEQYV.

This clonotype was recorded a few times. V is TRBV12-3 or TRBV12-4 and J is TRBJ1-2; D not resolved. V was clipped by 1 base and J by 5 bases, with 14 bases between them. The CDR3 consists of 15 residues. DNA of the CDR3: TGTGCCAGCAGTTTAGTGGTAGAACCGACTTATGGCTACACCTTC. Amino acids: CASSLVVEPTYGYTF.

The chain is built from TRBV9 and TRBJ2-2, with D possibly being TRBD1 or TRBD2 (5 bases each). The V end lost 4 bases, the J end lost 5 bases, and 15 bases lay between the germline ends. Germline-derived CDR1 and CDR2 are SGDLS and YYNGEE. This CDR3 is 15 amino acids long. The CDR3 region has the DNA TGTGCCAGCAGCCTCTCCGGGACGACGACCGGGGAGCTGTTTTTT. Translating it yields CASSLSGTTTGELFF.

Comments on this clonotype: The junction does not match germline at one end; this may be a read error. The chain has TRBV27 and TRBJ2-7; D not certain. The CDR3 consists of 17 residues. Germline assignment: CDR1 MNHEY and CDR2 SMNVEV (reference sequence). The CDR3 nucleotides are TGTGCCAACAGTTTAGCTGGAATCGAGACCTTCTCCTACGAGCAGTACTTC. This translates into CANSLAGIETFSYEQYF.

This clonotype has a handful of counts. The rearrangement uses TRBV4-3 and TRBJ1-1, with a possible D match to TRBD1 (6 bases). V lost 2 bases and J 3 bases, leaving 13 bases between the germline ends. The germline V gene has CDR1 LGHNA and CDR2 YSLEER. The CDR3 runs to 15 residues. The CDR3 nucleotides are TGCGCCAGCAGCCAACAGGGGCAGGAGTACACTGAAGCTTTCTTT. This sequence encodes CASSQQGQEYTEAFF.

In the case of this clonotype: A much larger clone differs from this one at a single base, so this may be a read error. This rearrangement joins TRBV7-2 to TRBJ2-1; 8 bases agree with TRBD1. Germline V gene data show CDR1 as SGHTA and CDR2 as FQGNSA. The CDR3 extends over 17 amino acids. The CDR3 coding sequence is TGTGTCAGCAGCCACAGGGGGTACGCGGACGGGCCGAGGGAGCAGTTCTTC. Translated, it gives CVSSHRGYADGPREQFF.

J is TRBJ2-1 and V is TRBV15; 11 bases are shared with TRBD2. V lost 0 bases and J lost 4; bases outside the gene matches: 11. The CDR3 has 19 residues. Germline V gene sequence: CDR1 LNHNV, CDR2 YYDKDF (reference sequence). CDR3 loop: CATSRDGASGGQPYNEQFF. The CDR3 coding sequence is TGTGCCACCAGCAGAGATGGGGCTAGCGGGGGGCAACCTTACAATGAGCAGTTCTTC.

Ten or more counts support this clonotype. The chain combines TRBV12-3 or TRBV12-4 with TRBJ2-4; the match to TRBD2 covers 11 bases. This CDR3 spans 17 amino acids. V was pared by 6 bases and J by 6 bases, with 13 bases of the junction left unmatched. This CDR3 reads CASSRAPGLADLNIQYF. In DNA form, the CDR3 reads TGTGCCAGCAGCCGAGCCCCGGGACTAGCGGACCTAAACATTCAGTACTTC.

This chain joins TRBV6-5 and TRBJ1-6; TRBD1 might be the D (6 bases). Germline V CDR1 and CDR2: MNHEY, SVGAGI. This CDR3 comprises 15 residues. V was trimmed by 0 bases and J by 8 bases, leaving 11 bases between them. In nucleotides, the CDR3 is TGTGCCAGCAGTTACTCGAAGGGGGGACATTCACCCCTCCACTTT. Translated, it gives CASSYSKGGHSPLHF.

V and J are TRBV7-6 and TRBJ1-2; D is possibly TRBD1 (6 bases). V was cut by 3 bases and J by 3 bases, with 14 bases left in between. The CDR3 spans 15 residues. The germline V gene encodes CDR1 SGHVS and CDR2 FNYEAQ. CDR3 residues: CASSFGRGLYYGYTF. DNA for the CDR3: TGTGCCAGCAGCTTCGGCAGGGGCTTGTACTATGGCTACACCTTC.

This clonotype was counted many times. The V gene is TRBV5-1, the J gene TRBJ1-5; D unclear. The CDR3 has 16 residues. V lost 0 bases to trimming and J lost 2 bases, with 12 bases between them. Germline V lookup: CDR1 SGHRS, CDR2 YFSETQ. The CDR3 region is CASSLGPGLGNQPQHF. CDR3 DNA: TGCGCCAGCAGCTTGGGCCCCGGGTTGGGCAATCAGCCCCAGCATTTT.